The 20 T cell receptor beta chains below come from one sample, sequenced in a study of blood T cells in healthy people across ages. Using a J-beta primer mix together with a sample-barcoded 5' primer, a second PCR was run for roughly 6 to 11 cycles. A single record per CDR3 protein comes from TCRdb applying MiXCR to the 5' RACE reads. The data show 1.4 million to 1.5 million distinct CDR3 sequences, roughly 45% seen once. Sequenced input: blood. The receptor set was obtained from a young woman in good health.

A note on this clonotype: One end of the junction varies from germline; a read error may be responsible. The CDR3 DNA follows: TGTGCCAGCAGATACTGGGGCCTAGCGGGGGGGAGCACAGATACGCAGTATTTT. The encoded protein is CASRYWGLAGGSTDTQYF. This chain joins TRBV6-5 and TRBJ2-3, with TRBD2 identical over 12 bases. This CDR3 comprises 18 residues. Germline V gives CDR1 MNHEY, CDR2 SVGAGI.

The V call is TRBV7-2, the J call TRBJ2-1; 8 bases match TRBD2. V gave up 4 bases and J gave up 7 bases; unmatched junction bases: 9. This CDR3 contains 15 residues. Germline CDR1 SGHTA, CDR2 FQGNSA. Written as DNA, the CDR3 is TGTGCCAGCAGCTCCGGGACTAGTCGGGGGAATGAGCAGTTCTTC. Encoded protein: CASSSGTSRGNEQFF. Full variable domain (missing parts from reference TRBV7-2 and TRBJ2-1): GAGVSQSPSNKVTEKGKDVELRCDPISGHTALYWYRQSLGQGLEFLIYFQGNSAPDKSGLPSDRFSAERTGGSVSTLTIQRTQQEDSAVYLCASSSGTSRGNEQFFGPGTRLTVL.

The V and J genes are TRBV7-6 and TRBJ2-3; 12 bases are a match to TRBD2. The CDR3 totals 19 residues. V trimming: 5 bases; J trimming: 6 bases; junction bases outside the gene matches: 18. Germline V lookup: CDR1 SGHVS, CDR2 FNYEAQ. CDR3 DNA: TGTGCCAGCAGCGTCAGCGGGGGCCCTAGCGGGAGGGCCGTGGATACGCAGTATTTT. This translates into CASSVSGGPSGRAVDTQYF. Using reference TRBV7-6 and TRBJ2-3 for the parts outside the CDR3, the full variable domain is GAGVSQSPRYKVTKRGQDVALRCDPISGHVSLYWYRQALGQGPEFLTYFNYEAQQDKSGLPNDRFSAERPEGSISTLTIQRTEQRDSAMYRCASSVSGGPSGRAVDTQYFGPGTRLTVL.

The chain recombines TRBV10-3 with TRBJ2-2; the match to TRBD2 covers 7 bases. CDR1 ENHRY and CDR2 SYGVKD come from the germline V gene. V trimming: 3 bases; J trimming: 5 bases; junction bases outside the gene matches: 9. CDR3 size: 16 residues. The CDR3 loop is CAISDPGRGGTGELFF. DNA for the CDR3: TGTGCCATCAGTGATCCGGGGAGGGGCGGAACCGGGGAGCTGTTTTTT.

The chain is built from TRBV7-2 and TRBJ1-6; D is perhaps TRBD1 (5 bases). The CDR3 sequence is 15 residues long. From germline, CDR1 is SGHTA and CDR2 FQGNSA. V shed 4 bases and J shed 7 bases, with 14 bases lying between them. The CDR3 here is CASSSSGEGNSPLHF. In nucleotides, the CDR3 is TGTGCCAGCAGCTCGTCGGGGGAGGGGAATTCACCCCTCCACTTT.

This clonotype was counted ten times or more. The CDR3, as DNA: TGTGCCAGCAGTCCGCTAGTGGGTGAGCAGTTCTTC. Residues: CASSPLVGEQFF. The chain uses TRBV12-3 or TRBV12-4 and TRBJ2-1; D gene unclear. This CDR3 has 12 amino acids. The germline V and J ends were trimmed by 5 bases and 9 bases, with 11 bases remaining between them.

The rearrangement links TRBV6-1 to TRBJ1-1; the D is unclear. CDR1 is MNHNS, CDR2 SASEGT, per germline. This CDR3 contains 13 residues. V lost 4 bases, J lost 0 bases, and 6 bases lay in between. DNA of the CDR3: TGTGCCAGCAGTGTACACCTGAACACTGAAGCTTTCTTT. Its protein product is CASSVHLNTEAFF.

This clonotype was counted between two and nine times. The chain uses TRBV29-1 and TRBJ1-5; D is uncertain. Between the trimmed V and J ends, which lost 5 bases and 2 bases, there was a span of 10 bases. This CDR3 comprises 13 residues. Per the germline V gene, CDR1 is SQVTM and CDR2 is ANQGSEA. This CDR3 reads CSVNGGGNQPQHF. CDR3 coding DNA: TGCAGCGTTAACGGTGGGGGCAATCAGCCCCAGCATTTT.

This clonotype was found a few times. CDR3 residues: CASSSRPRGEEYF. As DNA, the CDR3 is TGTGCCAGCAGTTCAAGACCACGGGGAGAGGAGTACTTC. This chain links TRBV6-2 or TRBV6-3 with TRBJ2-4; D perhaps matches TRBD2 (5 bases). V was cut by 4 bases and J by 14 bases, with 18 bases left in between. The germline V gene encodes CDR1 MNHEY and CDR2 SVGEGT. This CDR3 has 13 residues.

Concerning this clonotype itself: One end of the junction is discordant with germline, which a read error may explain. The chain employs TRBV12-3 or TRBV12-4 and TRBJ2-1, with 9 positions matching TRBD2. The CDR3 is made up of 15 amino acids. CDR3 sequence (DNA): TGTGCCGGCAGCCATAGCGGGAGAAACTACAATGAGCAGTTCTTC. Amino acid sequence: CAGSHSGRNYNEQFF.

The chain recombines TRBV23-1 with TRBJ2-6; weak D call: TRBD1 (6 bases). TRBV23-1 is known as an ORF, though its function is uncertain. This CDR3 contains 18 residues. V was pared by 6 bases and J by 1 base, with 19 bases between. CDR3 DNA: TGCGCCAGCAGACCTCCGATCTTGGACAGTTCTGGGGCCAACGTCCTGACTTTC. It is translated as CASRPPILDSSGANVLTF.

This clonotype came up a few times. The chain carries TRBV6-5 and TRBJ2-1; D is perhaps TRBD1 (5 bases). Deletions cut 6 bases from V and 8 bases from J, with 14 bases between. Germline CDR1 is MNHEY and CDR2 is SVGAGI. The CDR3 consists of 13 residues. CDR3 amino acids: CASRESLGDEQFF. The CDR3 bases are TGTGCCAGCAGGGAGTCCTTAGGGGATGAGCAGTTCTTC.

The chain joins TRBV20-1 to TRBJ2-6; the match to TRBD1 covers 8 bases. This CDR3 contains 15 residues. With 2 bases clipped from V and 2 bases from J, the junction kept 2 bases outside the gene matches. The V gene's germline CDR1 is DFQATT and CDR2 SNEGSKA (reference sequence). The CDR3 is CSARRTGTGANVLTF. CDR3 nucleotide sequence: TGCAGTGCTAGAAGGACAGGGACTGGGGCCAACGTCCTGACTTTC.

A few counts support this clonotype. The chain combines TRBV29-1 with TRBJ1-1; D perhaps matches TRBD1 (6 bases). This CDR3 region has 18 residues. Looked up from germline, CDR1 is SQVTM and CDR2 is ANQGSEA. V lost 0 bases and J 0 bases, leaving 20 bases between the germline ends. In nucleotides, the CDR3 is TGCAGCGTTGAAGAGGGGGGGGGGCGGACCTTCATGAACACTGAAGCTTTCTTT. Translating gives CSVEEGGGRTFMNTEAFF.

At least ten counts were recorded for this clonotype. The chain recombines TRBV4-1 with TRBJ1-5; unclear D gene. Deletions cut 1 base from V and 0 bases from J, with 13 bases between. The CDR3 sequence is 17 residues long. CDR1 and CDR2 (germline): MGHRA, YSYEKL. The CDR3 sequence is CASSQVDLFSSNQPQHF. CDR3 nucleotide sequence: TGCGCCAGCAGCCAAGTTGATCTGTTCTCTAGCAATCAGCCCCAGCATTTT.

There are a few counts of this clonotype. The genes are TRBV12-3 or TRBV12-4 and TRBJ2-6; D is uncertain. The V and J ends lost 1 base and 0 bases respectively, with 10 bases between them. There are 17 residues in the CDR3. CDR3: CASSLGSSISGANVLTF. In nucleotides, the CDR3 is TGTGCCAGCAGTTTAGGTAGCAGTATCTCTGGGGCCAACGTCCTGACTTTC.

This chain connects TRBV20-1 to TRBJ2-5, with 9 bases aligning to TRBD2. The CDR3 sequence is 18 residues long. V lost 0 bases, J lost 11 bases, and 22 bases stayed unmatched. Germline CDR1 reads DFQATT; CDR2 reads SNEGSKA (reference sequence). CDR3 in DNA: TGCAGTGCTAGAGATCCTCTTAAGCGGGAGGCTCCCTACAATGAGCAGTACTTC. This gives the protein CSARDPLKREAPYNEQYF.

The rearrangement links TRBV20-1 to TRBJ2-5; a weak D match, TRBD2 (6 bases). Looked up from germline, CDR1 is DFQATT and CDR2 is SNEGSKA (reference sequence). Trimming removed 8 bases from V and 11 bases from J, with 36 bases in between. This CDR3 has 17 residues. The CDR3 region is CSSRQTAGPERAYEQYF. CDR3 nucleotides: TGCAGTTCTCGGCAAACGGCGGGACCGGAACGAGCCTATGAGCAGTACTTC.

The chain carries TRBV12-3 or TRBV12-4 and TRBJ2-3, with TRBD2 matching over 9 bases. Trimming at V came to 5 bases and at J to 4 bases, leaving 10 bases not matched to a gene. The CDR3 covers 16 residues. CDR3 in DNA: TGTGCCAGCAGTGCTTGGACTAGCGTGCTAGCAGATACGCAGTATTTT. Protein: CASSAWTSVLADTQYF.

V is TRBV10-3 and J is TRBJ2-2; 14 bases align to TRBD2. The J segment lost 4 bases and the V segment lost 11 bases, leaving 12 bases of the junction unmatched. In germline, CDR1 is ENHRY, CDR2 SYGVKD. The CDR3 is 17 amino acids. CDR3 in DNA: TGTGCCGTCGGAGGGACTAGCGGGAGTTGGGGCACCGGGGAGCTGTTTTTT. Protein sequence: CAVGGTSGSWGTGELFF.